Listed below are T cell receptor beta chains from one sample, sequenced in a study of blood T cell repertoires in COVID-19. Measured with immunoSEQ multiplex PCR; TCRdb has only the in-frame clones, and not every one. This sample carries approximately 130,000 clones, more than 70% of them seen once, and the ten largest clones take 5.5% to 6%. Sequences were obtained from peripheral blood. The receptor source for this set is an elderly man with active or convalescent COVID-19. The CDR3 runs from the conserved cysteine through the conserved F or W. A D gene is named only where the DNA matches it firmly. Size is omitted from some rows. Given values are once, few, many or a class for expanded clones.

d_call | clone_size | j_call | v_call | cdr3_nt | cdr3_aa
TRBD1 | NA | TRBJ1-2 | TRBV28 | TGTGCCAGCAGTTTTTTCGGGACAGGGGTAGACTATGGCTACACCTTC | CASSFFGTGVDYGYTF
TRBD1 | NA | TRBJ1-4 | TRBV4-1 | TGCGCCAGCAGCCGGGACAGGGAGAAACTGTTTTTT | CASSRDREKLFF
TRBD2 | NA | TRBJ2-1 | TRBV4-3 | TGCGCCAGCAGCCAAGATCGGGGACTAGCGGCTAATGAGCAGTTCTTC | CASSQDRGLAANEQFF
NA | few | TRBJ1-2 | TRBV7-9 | TGTGCCAGCAGCTTGGGACAAGCATTAAGCTATGGCTACACCTTC | CASSLGQALSYGYTF
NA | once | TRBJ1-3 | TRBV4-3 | TGCGCCAGCAGCCAAGTTCTTAACAGCATAACTGGAAACACCATATATTTT | CASSQVLNSITGNTIYF
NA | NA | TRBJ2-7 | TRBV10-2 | TGCGCCAGCAGTGGCACCTTGGCATACGAGCAGTACTTC | CASSGTLAYEQYF
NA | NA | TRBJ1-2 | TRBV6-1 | TGTGCCAGCAGTGAGGTCGGTAACTATGGCTACACCTTC | CASSEVGNYGYTF
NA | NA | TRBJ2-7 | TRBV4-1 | TGCGCCAGCAGCCAAGCGAAAGGACAGCCCTACGAGCAGTACTTC | CASSQAKGQPYEQYF
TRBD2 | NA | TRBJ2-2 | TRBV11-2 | TGTGCCAGCACCTTGGGGGGGGTGGCCGGGGAGCTGTTTTTT | CASTLGGVAGELFF
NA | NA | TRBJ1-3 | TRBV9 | TGTGCCAGCCGCACAGATGGAAACACCATATATTTT | CASRTDGNTIYF
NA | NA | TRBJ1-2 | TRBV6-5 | TGTGCCAGCAGTTACTCAGACGGGGACTATGGCTACACCTTC | CASSYSDGDYGYTF
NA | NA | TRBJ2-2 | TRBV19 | TGTGCCAGTAGTAGCTTAGAGAACACCGGGGAGCTGTTTTTT | CASSSLENTGELFF
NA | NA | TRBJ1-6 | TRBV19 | TGTGCCAGTAGTATCGGAGGGCCGTCCTATAATTCACCCCTCCACTTT | CASSIGGPSYNSPLHF
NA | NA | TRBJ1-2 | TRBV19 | TGTGCCAGTAGTATATGGCAGAACTATGGCTACACCTTC | CASSIWQNYGYTF
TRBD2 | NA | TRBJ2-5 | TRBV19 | TGTGCCAGTGCCAAGGTTGCTAGCGGGGAACAAGAGACCCAGTACTTC | CASAKVASGEQETQYF
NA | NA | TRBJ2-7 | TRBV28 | TGTGCCAGCACCACCTTCGGGGGATCCTCCAGCTCCCCCTACGAGCAGTACTTC | CASTTFGGSSSSPYEQYF
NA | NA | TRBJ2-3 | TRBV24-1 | TGTGCCACCAGTGAGTCTTGGGGGGGCGTGGATACGCAGTATTTT | CATSESWGGVDTQYF
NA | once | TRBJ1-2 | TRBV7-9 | TGTGCCCACGGCGGGGGCAGGTTCTATGGCTACACCTTC | CAHGGGRFYGYTF
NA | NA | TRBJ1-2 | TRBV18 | TGTGCCAGCTCATCCGACGGTGCGGCCATCTATGGCTACACCTTC | CASSSDGAAIYGYTF
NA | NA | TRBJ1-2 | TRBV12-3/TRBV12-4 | TGTGCCAGCCAGAGACAGGCTAACTATGGCTACACCTTC | CASQRQANYGYTF
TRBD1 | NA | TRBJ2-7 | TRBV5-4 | TGTGCCAGCAGCTCCGCGACAGGGCCTTTCTACGAGCAGTACTTC | CASSSATGPFYEQYF
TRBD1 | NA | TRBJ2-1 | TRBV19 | TGTGCCAGTAGTATCGACAGGGGGAGGAATGAGCAGTTCTTC | CASSIDRGRNEQFF
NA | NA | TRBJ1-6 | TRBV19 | TGTGCCAGTAGTGTATCCTTTGGGGCTTCACCCCTCCACTTT | CASSVSFGASPLHF
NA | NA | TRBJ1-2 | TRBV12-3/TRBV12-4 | TGTGCCAGCAGCGGGGGGGCTAACTATGGCTACACCTTC | CASSGGANYGYTF
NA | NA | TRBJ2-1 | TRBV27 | TGTGCCAGCAATGGCGGGGGCTATGAGCAGTTCTTC | CASNGGGYEQFF
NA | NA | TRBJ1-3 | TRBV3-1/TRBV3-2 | TGTGCCAGCAGCCAAGAAGACTTACTCTCTGGAAACACCATATATTTT | CASSQEDLLSGNTIYF
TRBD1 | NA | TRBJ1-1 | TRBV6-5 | TGTGCCAGCAGCAAGGACAGGGAGACTGAAGCTTTCTTT | CASSKDRETEAFF
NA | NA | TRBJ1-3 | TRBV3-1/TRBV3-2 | TGTGCCAGCAGCCAAGATTTGGGGCTGCGGTCTGGAAACACCATATATTTT | CASSQDLGLRSGNTIYF
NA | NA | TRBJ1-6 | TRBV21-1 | TGTGCCAGCAGCAAAAAGGGACAGGGGGGGGATTCACCCCTCCACTTT | CASSKKGQGGDSPLHF
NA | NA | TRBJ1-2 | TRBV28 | TGTGCCAGCAGTTTAACCCAGGGAGGTGGCTACACCTTC | CASSLTQGGGYTF
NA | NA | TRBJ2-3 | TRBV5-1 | TGCGCCAGCAGCTTGGCTGGACAGAGCGCAGATACGCAGTATTTT | CASSLAGQSADTQYF
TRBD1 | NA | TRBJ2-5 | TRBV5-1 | TGCGCCAGCAGCTTGGAGGGGACAGGGGGCCCAGAAACCCAGTACTTC | CASSLEGTGGPETQYF
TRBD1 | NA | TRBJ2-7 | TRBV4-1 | TGCGCCAGCAGCCCCTCGGAGGACAGGGTCTTCCACGAGCAGTACTTC | CASSPSEDRVFHEQYF
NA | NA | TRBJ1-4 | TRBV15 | TGTGCCACCAGCAGTAACTCAGGCAGGCTTAATGAAAAACTGTTTTTT | CATSSNSGRLNEKLFF
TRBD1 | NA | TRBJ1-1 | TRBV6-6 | TGTGCCAGCAGTTACTCGAGAGGGACAGGGGGCGAAGCTTTCTTT | CASSYSRGTGGEAFF
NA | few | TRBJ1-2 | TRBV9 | TGTGCCAGCTATGGCGGGGTCGATGGCTACACCTTC | CASYGGVDGYTF
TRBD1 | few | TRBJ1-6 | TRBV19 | TGTGCCAGTAGGGAAGACAGGGACAATTCACCCCTCCACTTT | CASREDRDNSPLHF
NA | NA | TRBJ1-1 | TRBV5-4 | TGTGCCAGCAGCTTTTGGGCCTCGAACACTGAAGCTTTCTTT | CASSFWASNTEAFF
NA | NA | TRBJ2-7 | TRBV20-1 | TGCAGTGCTAGTCGCTCACAGGGTGACGGAGAGCAGTACTTC | CSASRSQGDGEQYF